This TCR beta chain was retrieved from a study of cytomegalovirus exposure and HLA in healthy donors. General observations from the study: It was only CMV serostatus that was available as immune exposure information.

On this clone itself: Its target is unknown.

The length of the CDR3 is 12 residues. Germline V lookup: CDR1 SNHLY, CDR2 FYNNEI. V was trimmed by 1 base and J by 6 bases, leaving 6 bases between them. The primer mix had 60 Vbeta and 13 Jbeta primers. Here immunoSEQ multiplex PCR was the method, and the copy in TCRdb shows in-frame clones only, minus some. The specimen's table records 60,000 to 80,000 clones. This clonotype was sampled from a boy aged 5-17 years in good health and CMV-seronegative. Sequenced sample: PBMCs. This chain joins TRBV2 and TRBJ1-1, with D hard to call. CDR3 sequence (DNA): TGTGCCAGCAGTGAAGAAACAGCTGAAGCTTTCTTT. It encodes CASSEETAEAFF.